This is a list of T cell receptor beta chains from one sample in a study of cytomegalovirus exposure and HLA in healthy donors. Only in-frame clones appear in the TCRdb table, and some are missing; sequencing was by immunoSEQ multiplex PCR. The sample yields approximately 160,000 clones, around 81% seen once. Sequencing input: PBMCs. Source of these receptors: a woman aged 40-49 years in good health and CMV-seronegative. Each CDR3 is given with its conserved first and last residue.

TRBV18,CASSPPGGEIYEQYF
TRBV5-1,CASSLWDSGQETQYF
TRBV30,CAWSVKLADEQYF
TRBV30,CAWSVLSFTYEQYF
TRBV5-1,CASSLDRGTEAFF
TRBV7-2,CASSQTQTHYEQYF
TRBV6-1,CAAKLAGGSEQYF
TRBV19,CASSITPSGSYEQYF
TRBV10-1,CASSVRREAYTDTQYF
TRBV4-2,CASSQEAGIGANVLTF
TRBV7-3,CASSYDRGHEQYF
TRBV27,CASSLETGYEQYF
TRBV18,CASSPGQMGYGYTF
TRBV19,CASSIADRASNEKLFF
TRBV2,CASNVRQGEGRGYTF
TRBV11-2,CASSWDSANYGYTF
TRBV5-6,CASSLVGAGTGELFF
TRBV14,CASSQAQGHYSGNTIYF
TRBV29-1,CSVESRDRSYNEQFF
TRBV19,CASRDRGEETQYF
TRBV9,CASSVDGSGSYNEQFF
TRBV1,CTSSQDWASGNGEQFF
TRBV27,CASSYEGGLYNEQFF
TRBV9,CASSVGPPGSYEQYF
TRBV5-1,CASSTGTGNSGANVLTF
TRBV2,CASSKEASGGDTQYF
TRBV6-5,CASSLDRFQETQYF
TRBV7-2,CASTPTSGSSTDTQYF
TRBV30,CAWSRGMTSSYNEQFF
TRBV6-6,CASSPRDRGGHEQYF
TRBV5-1,CASSLFSGETQYF